Sequencing of this T cell receptor beta chain was carried out in a study of technical replicates of blood from a few donors. The protocol was immunoSEQ multiplex PCR, while the TCRdb copy is restricted to in-frame clones and leaves out a portion. The sample lists tens of thousands of clones; 90% to 95% were seen once. The sample was T cells isolated from PBMCs. This TCR was sampled from a human donor in good health.

This CDR3 reads CAISPDSTEAFF. DNA for the CDR3: TGTGCCATCAGTCCGGACAGCACTGAAGCTTTCTTT. The chain has TRBV10-3 and TRBJ1-1, with D possibly being TRBD1 (6 bases). There are 12 residues in the CDR3. Germline V gene data show CDR1 as ENHRY and CDR2 as SYGVKD. The V end lost 5 bases, the J end lost 4 bases, and 8 bases lay between the germline ends.